Presented here are 20 T cell receptor beta chains from one specimen sequenced in a study of cytomegalovirus exposure and HLA in healthy donors. A multiplex PCR was run with 60 Vbeta primers and 13 Jbeta primers. Here immunoSEQ multiplex PCR was the method, and the copy in TCRdb shows in-frame clones only, minus some. The sample consists of under 200,000 clones, about three quarters of them appearing once. The specimen was PBMCs. The receptors were sampled from a woman in her 40s in good health and CMV-seropositive.

This clone was observed a single time. This chain links TRBV6-1 with TRBJ2-7, with 9 bases aligning to TRBD1. This CDR3 contains 13 residues. The germline V gene has CDR1 MNHNS and CDR2 SASEGT. V was pared by 8 bases and J by 3 bases, with 5 bases of the junction left unmatched. The CDR3 sequence is CASQGDRDYEQYF. For the CDR3, the DNA is TGTGCCAGCCAAGGGGACAGGGACTACGAGCAGTACTTC.

This clone was found once. The rearrangement links TRBV7-8 to TRBJ2-7; the match to TRBD2 covers 9 bases. CDR3 length equals 14 residues. Germline CDR1 and CDR2: SGHVS and FQNEAQ. Unmatched junction bases numbered 0, after V lost 3 bases and J lost 0 bases. CDR3 sequence reads: CASSFSGSSYEQYF. In nucleotides, the CDR3 is TGTGCCAGCAGCTTTAGCGGGAGCTCCTACGAGCAGTACTTC. Full variable domain (remainder filled in from reference TRBV7-8 and TRBJ2-7): GAGVSQSPRYKVAKRGQDVALRCDPISGHVSLFWYQQALGQGPEFLTYFQNEAQLDKSGLPSDRFFAERPEGSVSTLKIQRTQQEDSAVYLCASSFSGSSYEQYFGPGTRLTVT.

The chain employs TRBV5-1 and TRBJ1-6; unclear D gene. The germline V and J ends were trimmed by 0 bases and 0 bases, with 7 bases remaining between them. This CDR3 contains 16 residues. Germline V gene sequence: CDR1 SGHRS, CDR2 YFSETQ. The CDR3 sequence is CASSLVGPSYNSPLHF. CDR3 bases: TGCGCCAGCAGCTTGGTGGGCCCCTCCTATAATTCACCCCTCCACTTT.

The genes are TRBV19 and TRBJ1-5, with D tentatively TRBD1 (5 bases). The CDR3 is 14 amino acids. Germline CDR1 LNHDA, CDR2 SQIVND (reference sequence). V was clipped by 6 bases and J by 4 bases, with 13 bases between them. The CDR3 here is CASRPQGGNQPQHF. The CDR3 DNA follows: TGTGCCAGTAGACCGCAGGGTGGGAATCAGCCCCAGCATTTT.

The chain has TRBV10-3 and TRBJ2-5; 9 bases line up with TRBD1. The assigned J gene may be wrong: the sequence end matches TRBJ2-7 better. The CDR3 is 14 amino acids. Germline-derived CDR1 and CDR2 are ENHRY and SYGVKD. CDR3 nucleotides: TGTGCCATCAGTGAGGACAGGGGGAGTTACGAGCAGTACTTC. The encoded protein is CAISEDRGSYEQYF.

The chain employs TRBV2 and TRBJ1-1; 8 nucleotides line up with TRBD1. This CDR3 has 13 amino acids. The junction had 5 bases not matched to a gene; V was cut back by 10 bases and J by 1 base. Germline CDR1 reads SNHLY; CDR2 reads FYNNEI. The CDR3 sequence is CANQQGENTEAFF. In DNA, the CDR3 is TGTGCCAACCAACAGGGGGAGAACACTGAAGCTTTCTTT.

V and J are TRBV7-9 and TRBJ2-2; D uncertain. Looked up from germline, CDR1 is SEHNR and CDR2 is FQNEAQ (reference sequence). V was pared by 2 bases and J by 7 bases, with 5 bases between. This CDR3 region has 12 residues. CDR3 sequence reads: CASSLQIGELFF. CDR3 in DNA: TGTGCCAGCAGCTTACAGATCGGGGAGCTGTTTTTT.

The chain links TRBV28 to TRBJ1-2, with D tentatively TRBD1 (6 bases). In germline, CDR1 is MDHEN, CDR2 SYDVKM. V dropped 4 bases and J dropped 4 bases, with 10 bases sitting between them. CDR3 length equals 13 residues. The CDR3 bases are TGTGCCAGCAGTTATGGACAGCTCTATGGCTACACCTTC. Its protein is CASSYGQLYGYTF.

The V call is TRBV7-9, the J call TRBJ2-1; D not certain. The ends were cut back, 5 bases at V and 9 bases at J, with 23 bases in the middle. The length of the CDR3 is 16 residues. In germline, CDR1 is SEHNR, CDR2 FQNEAQ (reference sequence). In DNA, the CDR3 is TGTGCCAGCAGCCCAAGCCCGGAATTCTCGCGGCGTGAGCAGTTCTTC. It specifies CASSPSPEFSRREQFF.

This clone appeared once. This sequence joins TRBV30 and TRBJ2-2; TRBD1 matches 9 bases. Losses at the gene ends were 5 bases for V and 7 bases for J; bases not matched to a gene: 2. The CDR3 contains 12 residues. Germline CDR1 and CDR2: GTSNPN and SVGIG (reference sequence). The CDR3 reads CAWGQGSGELFF. In nucleotides, the CDR3 is TGTGCCTGGGGACAGGGGAGCGGGGAGCTGTTTTTT.

The chain carries TRBV6-6 and TRBJ2-1, with a possible D match to TRBD2 (5 bases). CDR1 is MNHNY, CDR2 SVGAGI, per germline (reference sequence). The CDR3 is 12 residues long. The germline V and J ends were trimmed by 9 bases and 8 bases, with 14 bases remaining between them. The chain's CDR3 is CASAFVSDEQFF. DNA of the CDR3: TGTGCCAGTGCGTTCGTTAGCGATGAGCAGTTCTTC.

This clone was seen just once. The chain links TRBV7-2 to TRBJ2-1; D is perhaps TRBD2 (6 bases). Trimming stripped 1 base from V and 2 bases from J, with 15 bases between. This CDR3 is built from 17 residues. Germline CDR1 SGHTA, CDR2 FQGNSA. The CDR3 sequence is CASSLVPLGGTYNEQFF. In DNA, the CDR3 is TGTGCCAGCAGCTTAGTCCCTTTGGGGGGAACCTACAATGAGCAGTTCTTC.

V usage is TRBV7-9 and J usage is TRBJ2-2; D is unclear. Deletions cut 4 bases from V and 6 bases from J, with 12 bases between. CDR3 length: 14 residues. The germline CDR1 and CDR2 sequences are SEHNR and FQNEAQ (reference sequence). For the CDR3, the DNA is TGTGCCAGCAGCTCAATAGCTAGGCCCGGGGAGCTGTTTTTT. It encodes CASSSIARPGELFF.

This clone was picked up one time. The chain employs TRBV5-1 and TRBJ2-2; 7 bases map to TRBD1. Trimming at V came to 4 bases and at J to 5 bases, leaving 8 bases not matched to a gene. The CDR3 covers 15 residues. Germline V gene lookup returns CDR1 SGHRS and CDR2 YFSETQ. The CDR3 region has the DNA TGCGCCAGCAGCAAACAGGGGCCGATTACCGGGGAGCTGTTTTTT. Translating it yields CASSKQGPITGELFF.

The CDR3 reads CASSLARSSGTANTEAFF. CDR3 DNA sequence: TGTGCCAGCAGCTTAGCGCGCTCTAGTGGGACAGCGAACACTGAAGCTTTCTTT. The V call is TRBV7-9, the J call TRBJ1-1; 7 positions match TRBD1. The germline CDR1 and CDR2 sequences are SEHNR and FQNEAQ (reference sequence). This CDR3 spans 18 amino acids. The J segment lost 1 base and the V segment lost 0 bases, leaving 11 bases of the junction unmatched.

Only a few counts were recorded for this clone. The chain joins TRBV30 to TRBJ2-2; possible D gene TRBD1, 5 bases. CDR1 GTSNPN and CDR2 SVGIG come from the germline V gene (reference sequence). The CDR3 length is 13 residues. With 5 bases removed from V and 8 bases from J, the gap between germline ends came to 15 bases. The CDR3 sequence: CAWQRLRAGELFF. CDR3 nucleotides: TGTGCCTGGCAACGACTCAGGGCAGGGGAGCTGTTTTTT. The full variable domain, its missing parts supplied by reference TRBV30 and TRBJ2-2, is SQTIHQWPATLVQPVGSPLSLECTVEGTSNPNLYWYRQAAGRGLQLLFYSVGIGQISSEVPQNLSASRPQDRQFILSSKKLLLSDSGFYLCAWQRLRAGELFFGEGSRLTVL.

In this sample, this clone turned up a few times. The rearrangement uses TRBV6-6 and TRBJ1-2; 9 nucleotides align to TRBD1. The CDR3 spans 15 residues. The germline V gene has CDR1 MNHNY and CDR2 SVGAGI (reference sequence). After removal of 2 bases from V and 8 bases from J, the junction contained 9 bases not matched to a gene. This CDR3 reads CASSYRDRAAGGYTF. Written as DNA, the CDR3 is TGTGCCAGCAGTTACAGGGACAGGGCTGCGGGCGGCTACACCTTC.

J is TRBJ1-2 and V is TRBV30; D is uncertain. The length of the CDR3 is 12 residues. The V end lost 7 bases, the J end lost 2 bases, and 11 bases lay between the germline ends. The germline gives CDR1 GTSNPN, CDR2 SVGIG (reference sequence). CDR3 DNA sequence: TGTGCCTTCTCTACCGGGAACTATGGCTACACCTTC. Residues: CAFSTGNYGYTF. Drawing the rest from reference TRBV30 and TRBJ1-2, the complete variable domain is SQTIHQWPATLVQPVGSPLSLECTVEGTSNPNLYWYRQAAGRGLQLLFYSVGIGQISSEVPQNLSASRPQDRQFILSSKKLLLSDSGFYLCAFSTGNYGYTFGSGTRLTVV.

In nucleotides, the CDR3 is TGTGCCAGCAACCGGGAAAGAGACAAACCCCTCCACTTT. Its protein is CASNRERDKPLHF. This chain uses TRBV6-5 with TRBJ1-6; no firm D call. V shed 7 bases and J shed 12 bases, with 16 bases lying between them. The CDR3 has 13 amino acids. Germline V CDR1 and CDR2: MNHEY, SVGAGI.

The CDR3 region is CASSLDPASWATQYF. Written as DNA, the CDR3 is TGTGCCAGCAGCTTGGATCCGGCGTCGTGGGCGACCCAGTACTTC. The chain joins TRBV5-5 to TRBJ2-5; the D is unclear. CDR1 and CDR2 (germline): SGHKS, YYEKEE (reference sequence). There are 15 residues in the CDR3. The V and J ends lost 0 bases and 7 bases respectively, with 16 bases between them.